This T cell receptor (beta chain) was identified during a study of OX40 agonist ivuxolimab in advanced cancers. Comments on this clone: As yet, its antigen is unknown.

Collection of blood occurred at baseline, at cycle 4 day 1, and at cycle 7 day 1. V dropped 0 bases and J dropped 9 bases, with 10 bases sitting between them. In germline, CDR1 is SGHDT, CDR2 YYEEEE. The CDR3 consists of 13 residues. Study-level findings and limits: Among the lowest levels of clonal expansion were found in partial responders at 0.1-3.0 mg/kg. Expanded clones were, on average, more numerous in CD8+ T cells than in CD4+.

TCRdb keeps only in-frame clones here, not all; method: immunoSEQ multiplex PCR. The table records about 32,000 clones, 81% of them present only once. Material: CD4+ or CD8+ T cells sorted from blood, obtained in a trial of the OX40 agonist ivuxolimab. J is TRBJ1-5 and V is TRBV5-6; D is ambiguous. The clonotype originates from an adult with an advanced solid tumor such as melanoma, head and neck, liver or kidney cancer. In DNA form, the CDR3 reads TGTGCCAGCAGCTTGGGGATCGCGGGGCCCCAGCATTTT. Protein sequence: CASSLGIAGPQHF.